Listed below are T cell receptor beta chains from one sample, sequenced in a study of cytotoxic CD8 clonotypes in ibrutinib-treated CLL. Profiled with immunoSEQ multiplex PCR; TCRdb holds only in-frame clones, not every one. The sample includes roughly 30,000 clones, about 75% of them seen just once. The sample here was PBMCs, taken after 36 months of ibrutinib treatment. The receptors stem from a human donor with chronic lymphocytic leukemia. CDR3s include the opening cysteine and the closing phenylalanine or tryptophan. D genes are given only for firm matches. Clone size, where shown, is once, few, many, or a class for clones that have expanded.

v_call: TRBV18
j_call: TRBJ2-5
clone_size: .
d_call: TRBD2
cdr3_nt: TGTGCCAGCTCACCCGGACTAGCGGGAGGAGAGACCCAGTACTTC
cdr3_aa: CASSPGLAGGETQYF

v_call: TRBV4-1
j_call: TRBJ2-7
clone_size: .
d_call: .
cdr3_nt: TGCGCCAGCAGCCAAGATAGGACAGTCGAGCAGTACTTC
cdr3_aa: CASSQDRTVEQYF

v_call: TRBV7-9
j_call: TRBJ1-4
clone_size: .
d_call: .
cdr3_nt: TGTGCCGGCTTGGGGGGCGAGAGGGACGAACTGTTTTTT
cdr3_aa: CAGLGGERDELFF

v_call: TRBV5-1
j_call: TRBJ2-1
clone_size: .
d_call: TRBD1
cdr3_nt: TGCGCCAGCAGCCCCGAGGGGGCCAGACCCTACAATGAGCAGTTCTTC
cdr3_aa: CASSPEGARPYNEQFF

v_call: TRBV9
j_call: TRBJ1-5
clone_size: .
d_call: .
cdr3_nt: TGTGCCAGCAGCGTAGGTCCAGTTAGCAATCAGCCCCAGCATTTT
cdr3_aa: CASSVGPVSNQPQHF

v_call: TRBV11-2
j_call: TRBJ1-3
clone_size: .
d_call: .
cdr3_nt: TGTGCCAGCAGCTTAAGGAGGGGAAGCTCTGGAAACACCATATATTTT
cdr3_aa: CASSLRRGSSGNTIYF

v_call: TRBV28
j_call: TRBJ2-4
clone_size: once
d_call: .
cdr3_nt: TGTGCCAGCAGTTCCTTCCTAGCCAAAAACATTCAGTACTTC
cdr3_aa: CASSSFLAKNIQYF

v_call: TRBV30
j_call: TRBJ2-3
clone_size: .
d_call: .
cdr3_nt: TGTGCTTGGGGCAGTTCAGATACGCAGTATTTT
cdr3_aa: CAWGSSDTQYF

v_call: TRBV5-4
j_call: TRBJ2-2
clone_size: .
d_call: TRBD2
cdr3_nt: TGTGCCAGCAGCCAGAACCCCGGGACTAGCGGGACCGGGGAGCTGTTTTTT
cdr3_aa: CASSQNPGTSGTGELFF

v_call: TRBV2
j_call: TRBJ2-7
clone_size: .
d_call: .
cdr3_nt: TGTGCCAGCAGGGAATACCGGGACTCCCACGAGCAGTACTTC
cdr3_aa: CASREYRDSHEQYF

v_call: TRBV27
j_call: TRBJ1-1
clone_size: .
d_call: .
cdr3_nt: TGTGCCAGCAGAGGGGGTAATGTCCGGTCTGAAGCTTTCTTT
cdr3_aa: CASRGGNVRSEAFF

v_call: TRBV10-2
j_call: TRBJ1-1
clone_size: .
d_call: .
cdr3_nt: TGCGCCAGCAGACAGTCCGACTTAGAAGCTTTCTTT
cdr3_aa: CASRQSDLEAFF

v_call: TRBV30
j_call: TRBJ2-7
clone_size: .
d_call: TRBD1
cdr3_nt: TGTGCCTGGACTTGGGACAGGGGCTACGAGCAGTACTTC
cdr3_aa: CAWTWDRGYEQYF

v_call: TRBV27
j_call: TRBJ2-3
clone_size: once
d_call: .
cdr3_nt: TGTGCCAGCAGTTTAGGCCTTCTAGGTGGAACACGCACAGATACGCAGTATTTT
cdr3_aa: CASSLGLLGGTRTDTQYF

v_call: TRBV4-3
j_call: TRBJ2-7
clone_size: .
d_call: .
cdr3_nt: TGCGCCAGCAGCCCTACAGGAGGGTCCTCCTACGAGCAGTACTTC
cdr3_aa: CASSPTGGSSYEQYF

v_call: TRBV11-1
j_call: TRBJ1-6
clone_size: few
d_call: TRBD1
cdr3_nt: TGTGCCAGCAGCTTAGGCCCCCGGACAGGGGGTGGTTCACCCCTCCACTTT
cdr3_aa: CASSLGPRTGGGSPLHF

v_call: TRBV7-6
j_call: TRBJ1-1
clone_size: .
d_call: TRBD1
cdr3_nt: TGTGCCAGCAGCTTAATGGTAGTAGACAGGGGATGGCTAGACACTGAAGCTTTCTTT
cdr3_aa: CASSLMVVDRGWLDTEAFF

v_call: TRBV15
j_call: TRBJ1-4
clone_size: .
d_call: .
cdr3_nt: TGTGCCACCAGCATAGGGGGTGATAATGAAAAACTGTTTTTT
cdr3_aa: CATSIGGDNEKLFF

v_call: TRBV29-1
j_call: TRBJ1-1
clone_size: .
d_call: .
cdr3_nt: TGCAGCGTTGGTCTGTCTGAAGCTTTCTTT
cdr3_aa: CSVGLSEAFF

v_call: TRBV10-3
j_call: TRBJ1-6
clone_size: .
d_call: TRBD1
cdr3_nt: TGTGCCATCAGAGGACAGGGGGCTAATTCACCCCTCCACTTT
cdr3_aa: CAIRGQGANSPLHF

v_call: TRBV6-1
j_call: TRBJ2-1
clone_size: .
d_call: TRBD2
cdr3_nt: TGTGCCAGCAGTCCCCGACTAGCCGGACAGTTCTTC
cdr3_aa: CASSPRLAGQFF

v_call: TRBV5-6
j_call: TRBJ2-7
clone_size: .
d_call: .
cdr3_nt: TGTGCCAGCAGCCTTTCTGACGAGCAGTACTTC
cdr3_aa: CASSLSDEQYF

v_call: TRBV14
j_call: TRBJ1-5
clone_size: .
d_call: .
cdr3_nt: TGTGCCAGCAGCCCCCGGGACTACAATCAGCCCCAGCATTTT
cdr3_aa: CASSPRDYNQPQHF

v_call: TRBV7-7
j_call: TRBJ1-3
clone_size: .
d_call: .
cdr3_nt: TGTGCCAGCAGCCGCATAAGACGGGTTCCTGGAAACACCATATATTTT
cdr3_aa: CASSRIRRVPGNTIYF

v_call: TRBV6-5
j_call: TRBJ2-1
clone_size: .
d_call: TRBD1
cdr3_nt: TGTGCCAGCAGTTACTCTCCGGGACAGTCTCTCGTCTTCGGGTTCTTC
cdr3_aa: CASSYSPGQSLVFGFF

v_call: TRBV5-1
j_call: TRBJ2-1
clone_size: .
d_call: .
cdr3_nt: TGCGCCAGCAGCCTCGGGGGGCCGAATGAGCAGTTCTTC
cdr3_aa: CASSLGGPNEQFF

v_call: TRBV6-5
j_call: TRBJ1-1
clone_size: .
d_call: .
cdr3_nt: TGTGCCAGCTGGCGAGGGAACACTGAAGCTTTCTTT
cdr3_aa: CASWRGNTEAFF

v_call: TRBV2
j_call: TRBJ1-1
clone_size: .
d_call: .
cdr3_nt: TGTGCCAGCAGGGAGAAAGGGGGACGGAACACTGAAGCTTTCTTT
cdr3_aa: CASREKGGRNTEAFF

v_call: TRBV2
j_call: TRBJ2-2
clone_size: .
d_call: .
cdr3_nt: TGTGCCAGCAGGGAGGGGCCGAACACCGGGGAGCTGTTTTTT
cdr3_aa: CASREGPNTGELFF

v_call: TRBV4-1
j_call: TRBJ2-3
clone_size: .
d_call: TRBD1
cdr3_nt: TGCGCCAGCAGCGTCCAGGGGGCGCGGACAGATACGCAGTATTTT
cdr3_aa: CASSVQGARTDTQYF

v_call: TRBV7-3
j_call: TRBJ1-1
clone_size: .
d_call: .
cdr3_nt: TGTGCCAGCAGCCAGCAGGGCCCGGGGACTGAAGCTTTCTTT
cdr3_aa: CASSQQGPGTEAFF

v_call: TRBV18
j_call: TRBJ1-1
clone_size: .
d_call: .
cdr3_nt: TGTGCCAGCTCACCACCGTACGGGTCCGACACTGAAGCTTTCTTT
cdr3_aa: CASSPPYGSDTEAFF

v_call: TRBV14
j_call: TRBJ1-2
clone_size: .
d_call: TRBD1
cdr3_nt: TGTGCCAGCAGCCAAGCCGGGACAGGATCCTATGGCTACACCTTC
cdr3_aa: CASSQAGTGSYGYTF

v_call: TRBV30
j_call: TRBJ2-5
clone_size: .
d_call: TRBD2
cdr3_nt: TGTGCCTGGAGTGTAACTAGCGGGGGCGCAGACCCGGAGACCCAGTACTTC
cdr3_aa: CAWSVTSGGADPETQYF

v_call: TRBV7-3
j_call: TRBJ2-3
clone_size: .
d_call: TRBD2
cdr3_nt: TGTGCCAGCAGCTTAATCCCTCGCGGCCGGGGGGGTGCTAGCACAGATACGCAGTATTTT
cdr3_aa: CASSLIPRGRGGASTDTQYF

v_call: TRBV5-8
j_call: TRBJ1-5
clone_size: .
d_call: .
cdr3_nt: TGTGCCAGCAGCTTGGAGGACCAGCCCCAGCATTTT
cdr3_aa: CASSLEDQPQHF

v_call: TRBV7-8
j_call: TRBJ1-4
clone_size: .
d_call: .
cdr3_nt: TGTGCCAGCAGCTTACTAGCTCTGACGACTAATGAAAAACTGTTTTTT
cdr3_aa: CASSLLALTTNEKLFF

v_call: TRBV6-1
j_call: TRBJ1-5
clone_size: .
d_call: .
cdr3_nt: TGTGCCAGCAGTCCGAACAATCAGCCCCAGCATTTT
cdr3_aa: CASSPNNQPQHF

v_call: TRBV19
j_call: TRBJ2-3
clone_size: .
d_call: .
cdr3_nt: TGTGCCAGTAGTATTTCCAGCAGCACAGATACGCAGTATTTT
cdr3_aa: CASSISSSTDTQYF

v_call: TRBV7-7
j_call: TRBJ2-3
clone_size: .
d_call: TRBD2
cdr3_nt: TGTGCCAGCAGCGAGGGACTAGCGGGGGGCACAGATACGCAGTATTTT
cdr3_aa: CASSEGLAGGTDTQYF

v_call: TRBV6-6
j_call: TRBJ1-6
clone_size: .
d_call: .
cdr3_nt: TGTGCCAGCAGTTACGGACTGAATTCACCCCTCCACTTT
cdr3_aa: CASSYGLNSPLHF

v_call: TRBV5-1
j_call: TRBJ2-3
clone_size: once
d_call: .
cdr3_nt: TGCGCCAGCCGACAGGATCACACAGATACGCAGTATTTT
cdr3_aa: CASRQDHTDTQYF

v_call: TRBV19
j_call: TRBJ1-6
clone_size: .
d_call: TRBD1
cdr3_nt: TGTGCCAGTAGTATTCCGGACAGGGTCACCTATAATTCACCCCTCCACTTT
cdr3_aa: CASSIPDRVTYNSPLHF

v_call: TRBV10-2
j_call: TRBJ2-5
clone_size: few
d_call: TRBD1
cdr3_nt: TGCGCCAGCAGAACAGGGGTATGGGAGACCCAGTACTTC
cdr3_aa: CASRTGVWETQYF

v_call: TRBV5-6
j_call: TRBJ2-3
clone_size: .
d_call: TRBD1
cdr3_nt: TGTGCCAGCAGCTTGTCCCCGGGACAGTGGCCAGATACGCAGTATTTT
cdr3_aa: CASSLSPGQWPDTQYF

v_call: TRBV19
j_call: TRBJ1-5
clone_size: .
d_call: TRBD1
cdr3_nt: TGTGCCAGTAGTATAGCGGGACAGGGGCGGCAGCCCCAGCATTTT
cdr3_aa: CASSIAGQGRQPQHF

v_call: TRBV6-1
j_call: TRBJ2-7
clone_size: .
d_call: .
cdr3_nt: TGTGCCAGCAGACCGTCCCCCTACGAGCAGTACTTC
cdr3_aa: CASRPSPYEQYF

v_call: TRBV19
j_call: TRBJ1-1
clone_size: .
d_call: .
cdr3_nt: TGTGCCAGTAGCTCGCAGGGTCTGATACTGATGAACACTGAAGCTTTCTTT
cdr3_aa: CASSSQGLILMNTEAFF

v_call: TRBV7-2
j_call: TRBJ1-5
clone_size: once
d_call: .
cdr3_nt: TGTGCCAGCAGCTTACTGTCAAGGCCCCAGCATTTT
cdr3_aa: CASSLLSRPQHF

v_call: TRBV7-8
j_call: TRBJ2-3
clone_size: .
d_call: TRBD2
cdr3_nt: TGTGCCAGCAGCTTAGCCCGGGGGGGGGTCACAGATACGCAGTATTTT
cdr3_aa: CASSLARGGVTDTQYF

v_call: TRBV7-9
j_call: TRBJ1-2
clone_size: .
d_call: .
cdr3_nt: TGTGCCAGCAGCGACAAGGGTGGGACTGCCTATGGCTACACCTTC
cdr3_aa: CASSDKGGTAYGYTF

v_call: TRBV6-5
j_call: TRBJ1-2
clone_size: .
d_call: TRBD1
cdr3_nt: TGTGCCAGCAGACGGGGACAGTCCTATGGCTACACCTTC
cdr3_aa: CASRRGQSYGYTF